This is a list of T cell receptor beta chains from one sample in a study of beta chain features in type 1 diabetes. Clones were read by immunoSEQ multiplex PCR, and TCRdb kept only the in-frame ones, dropping some. The data contain roughly 170,000 clones, less than 15% of them singletons. Source material: central memory CD4+ T cells from blood. These receptors all come from a woman in her late teens or twenties in good health. Each CDR3 is given with its conserved first and last residue. The D gene is left open where the match is weak. Only part of the rows carry a size: once, few, many, or a class if the clone is expanded.

18 TRBD2 TRBJ2-7 few TRBV4-2 CASSHQGLAGFSSYEQYF TGTGCCAGCAGCCACCAAGGACTAGCGGGATTCAGCTCCTACGAGCAGTACTTC
13 . TRBJ1-1 . TRBV29-1 CSSAGTPNTEAFF TGCAGCTCCGCCGGGACACCGAACACTGAAGCTTTCTTT
15 TRBD2 TRBJ2-7 few TRBV27 CASSLSNGRAEEQYF TGTGCCAGCAGTTTATCGAACGGGAGGGCCGAGGAGCAGTACTTC
11 . TRBJ2-5 . TRBV18 CASSRQETQYF TGTGCCAGCTCGCGCCAAGAGACCCAGTACTTC
15 TRBD1 TRBJ1-5 . TRBV6-5 CASSSGTGANQPQHF TGTGCCAGCTCATCCGGGACAGGAGCCAATCAGCCCCAGCATTTT
14 . TRBJ1-1 few TRBV27 CASSPNGANTEAFF TGTGCCAGCAGTCCGAACGGAGCGAACACTGAAGCTTTCTTT
15 TRBD1 TRBJ2-2 . TRBV29-1 CSASRQGANTGELFF TGCAGCGCCTCGAGACAGGGGGCAAATACCGGGGAGCTGTTTTTT
13 . TRBJ2-7 . TRBV7-2 CASSPGNSYEQYF TGTGCCAGCAGCCCGGGGAACTCCTACGAGCAGTACTTC
15 . TRBJ2-6 . TRBV5-5 CASSLSGSGANVLTF TGTGCCAGCAGCCTCTCAGGGTCTGGGGCCAACGTCCTGACTTTC
11 . TRBJ2-1 few TRBV14 CASSPNVGLFF TGTGCCAGCAGCCCGAACGTGGGGCTGTTCTTC
15 . TRBJ2-7 . TRBV19 CASSDPGLASHEQYF TGTGCCAGTAGTGACCCGGGACTTGCCTCCCACGAGCAGTACTTC
15 . TRBJ1-5 few TRBV5-1 CASSLDGASNQPQHF TGCGCCAGCAGCTTGGATGGGGCAAGCAATCAGCCCCAGCATTTT
17 TRBD1 TRBJ2-1 few TRBV29-1 CSAPATTAQGAYNEQFF TGCAGCGCTCCGGCAACCACCGCACAGGGGGCTTACAATGAGCAGTTCTTC
14 TRBD2 TRBJ2-3 . TRBV19 CASTLAGETDTQYF TGTGCCAGTACGCTAGCGGGAGAAACAGATACGCAGTATTTT
16 . TRBJ1-5 . TRBV28 CASTLSGGSVGQPQHF TGTGCCAGCACTCTATCGGGGGGATCAGTAGGTCAGCCCCAGCATTTT
12 . TRBJ2-3 . TRBV29-1 CSVGSDGDTQYF TGCAGCGTTGGGAGCGATGGAGATACGCAGTATTTT
13 TRBD1 TRBJ2-4 few TRBV28 CATTDRVKNIQYF TGTGCCACCACTGACAGGGTCAAAAACATTCAGTACTTC
16 . TRBJ1-1 . TRBV25-1 CASSEGRRGSLTEAFF TGTGCCAGCAGTGAAGGGAGGCGAGGGAGCCTCACTGAAGCTTTCTTT